Presented here are 29 T cell receptor beta chains from one specimen sequenced in a study of blood T cells in healthy people across ages. A second PCR of 7 to 11 cycles used a sample-barcoded 5' primer and a J-beta primer mix. MiXCR, run by TCRdb on the 5' RACE reads, gives a single entry per CDR3 protein. This repertoire shows roughly 1.4 million distinct CDR3 sequences, around 59% found once; its top ten account for over 5%. Sequencing input: blood. The receptor set was obtained from a man between 18 and 35 years old in good health.

With regard to this clonotype: A junction boundary mismatches the germline segment, possibly from a read error. V and J are TRBV29-1 and TRBJ2-3; 14 positions agree with TRBD2. This CDR3 has 19 amino acids. Germline CDR1 reads SQVTM; CDR2 reads ANQGSEA. The CDR3 region is CSVDDLTGTSGGVTVTQYF. Here the CDR3 DNA reads TGCAGCGTTGATGACCTTACCGGGACTAGCGGGGGTGTCACAGTTACGCAGTATTTT.

The chain uses TRBV7-2 and TRBJ1-2, with no clear D. The CDR3 has 14 residues. The germline CDR1 and CDR2 sequences are SGHTA and FQGNSA. Trimming took off 5 bases at V and 0 bases at J, with 10 bases between the two ends. CDR3 nucleotides: TGTGCCAGCAGCCACAGCGTATCTAACTATGGCTACACCTTC. Protein: CASSHSVSNYGYTF. Full variable domain (remainder filled in from reference TRBV7-2 and TRBJ1-2): GAGVSQSPSNKVTEKGKDVELRCDPISGHTALYWYRQSLGQGLEFLIYFQGNSAPDKSGLPSDRFSAERTGGSVSTLTIQRTQQEDSAVYLCASSHSVSNYGYTFGSGTRLTVV.

The chain couples TRBV13 to TRBJ2-4; 7 bases agree with TRBD1. Unmatched junction bases numbered 3, after V lost 3 bases and J lost 4 bases. The CDR3 runs to 14 residues. CDR1 and CDR2 from the germline V gene are PRHDT and FYEKMQ (reference sequence). The CDR3 DNA sequence: TGTGCCAGCAGCTTCACAGGGGCGAAAAACATTCAGTACTTC. Translation gives CASSFTGAKNIQYF.

This chain connects TRBV7-2 to TRBJ2-1, with a possible D match to TRBD2 (5 bases). The CDR3 sequence is 15 residues long. Trimming removed 5 bases at V and 0 bases at J, with 11 bases between. Germline loops: CDR1 SGHTA, CDR2 FQGNSA. The CDR3 reads CASSQTTISYNEQFF. The CDR3 coding sequence is TGTGCCAGCAGCCAGACTACTATCTCCTACAATGAGCAGTTCTTC.

V usage is TRBV5-1 and J usage is TRBJ2-7, with 8 bases fitting TRBD1. Germline values: CDR1 SGHRS, CDR2 YFSETQ. V shed 3 bases, J shed 7 bases, and the junction held 9 bases outside the gene matches. The CDR3 totals 14 residues. CDR3 DNA sequence: TGCGCCAGCAGCTCCGGGACAGGCAATCGGGAGCAGTACTTC. Translated, it gives CASSSGTGNREQYF.

The rearrangement links TRBV5-6 to TRBJ2-1, with TRBD2 matching 7 bases. Germline V gives CDR1 SGHDT, CDR2 YYEEEE. This CDR3 is built from 14 residues. Losses at the gene ends were 2 bases for V and 4 bases for J; bases not matched to a gene: 3. In DNA, the CDR3 is TGTGCCAGCAGCTTAAGCGGGGTTTACAATGAGCAGTTCTTC. Residues: CASSLSGVYNEQFF. Together with reference TRBV5-6 and TRBJ2-1, the CDR3 gives the full variable domain: DAGVTQSPTHLIKTRGQQVTLRCSPKSGHDTVSWYQQALGQGPQFIFQYYEEEERQRGNFPDRFSGHQFPNYSSELNVNALLLGDSALYLCASSLSGVYNEQFFGPGTRLTVL.

The chain has TRBV10-3 and TRBJ2-7; tentatively, D is TRBD1 (6 bases). Germline loops: CDR1 ENHRY, CDR2 SYGVKD. Deletions cut 0 bases from V and 5 bases from J, with 14 bases between. This CDR3 region has 15 residues. The chain's CDR3 is CAISESLLDSNEQYF. DNA of the CDR3: TGTGCCATCAGTGAGTCTCTTTTGGACAGCAACGAGCAGTACTTC.

The chain uses TRBV6-1 and TRBJ2-7; 8 nucleotides match TRBD1. After removal of 0 bases from V and 3 bases from J, the junction contained 4 bases not matched to a gene. Germline CDR1 reads MNHNS; CDR2 reads SASEGT. The CDR3 sequence is 15 residues long. CDR3 DNA sequence: TGTGCCAGCAGTGAAGCGCAGGGGGCTCTCTACGAGCAGTACTTC. It yields the protein CASSEAQGALYEQYF.

This chain connects TRBV12-3 or TRBV12-4 to TRBJ2-7; TRBD2 matches at 9 bases. CDR3 length equals 16 residues. Trimming at V came to 3 bases and at J to 3 bases, leaving 9 bases not matched to a gene. The CDR3 here is CASSFLLAGINYEQYF. CDR3 nucleotide sequence: TGTGCCAGCAGTTTTCTCCTAGCGGGGATTAACTACGAGCAGTACTTC.

Turning to this clonotype: A junction end diverges from the germline sequence, so it may reflect a read error. The chain couples TRBV5-5 to TRBJ2-3, with 7 bases identical to TRBD1. Germline V gene data show CDR1 as SGHKS and CDR2 as YYEKEE (reference sequence). CDR3 length: 14 amino acids. CDR3 DNA: TGTGCCAGCAACTTGGGAGACAGGGCAGATACGCAGTATTTT. Protein product: CASNLGDRADTQYF.

This rearrangement joins TRBV20-1 to TRBJ2-7; tentatively, D is TRBD1 or TRBD2 (5 bases each). In germline, CDR1 is DFQATT, CDR2 SNEGSKA (reference sequence). Trimming shortened V by 2 bases and J by 2 bases, and 19 bases separated the two germline ends. The CDR3 extends over 16 amino acids. The CDR3 DNA reads as TGCAGTGCTAGAACCCCTCCGGGAAAGGGGACCTACGAGCAGTACTTC. Translating gives CSARTPPGKGTYEQYF.

The V call is TRBV9, the J call TRBJ2-1, with 11 bases identical to TRBD2. With V trimmed by 5 bases and J by 7 bases, 11 bases remained unmatched. The CDR3 runs to 16 residues. Germline V gene data show CDR1 as SGDLS and CDR2 as YYNGEE. CDR3 loop: CASRQDPLAGGNEQFF. DNA of the CDR3: TGTGCCAGCAGACAAGACCCCCTAGCGGGGGGTAATGAGCAGTTCTTC.

This clonotype was seen just once. This chain joins TRBV20-1 and TRBJ2-3; no firm D call. The ends were cut back, 8 bases at V and 1 base at J, with 16 bases in the middle. CDR1 and CDR2 from the germline V gene are DFQATT and SNEGSKA (reference sequence). This CDR3 is 14 amino acids long. The CDR3 DNA reads TGCAGTTCCTCAGGAGACCTGGGCACAGATACGCAGTATTTT. Translated: CSSSGDLGTDTQYF.

This clonotype turned up a few times. The chain recombines TRBV20-1 with TRBJ2-1; 13 bases are a match to TRBD2. This CDR3 is 18 amino acids long. J lost 0 bases, V lost 4 bases, and 9 bases had no gene match. The germline CDR1 and CDR2 sequences are DFQATT and SNEGSKA (reference sequence). The CDR3 sequence is CSATTSGGAWSSYNEQFF. CDR3 bases: TGCAGTGCTACCACTAGCGGGGGGGCCTGGAGCTCCTACAATGAGCAGTTCTTC.

The chain uses TRBV20-1 and TRBJ2-1; 8 bases map to TRBD1. CDR1 and CDR2 (germline): DFQATT, SNEGSKA (reference sequence). With V trimmed by 6 bases and J by 6 bases, 10 bases remained unmatched. CDR3 length: 14 residues. CDR3 DNA: TGCAGTGCCATCAGACAGGGGAGAGGCAATGAGCAGTTCTTC. It translates to CSAIRQGRGNEQFF.

This clonotype was seen more than once but under ten times. V usage is TRBV10-3 and J usage is TRBJ2-7; 9 nucleotides align to TRBD2. CDR1 and CDR2 (germline): ENHRY, SYGVKD. V trimming: 6 bases; J trimming: 2 bases; junction bases outside the gene matches: 2. CDR3 length: 13 amino acids. The chain's CDR3 is CAIRREGTYEQYF. The CDR3 bases are TGTGCCATCAGGCGGGAGGGAACCTACGAGCAGTACTTC.

The J gene is TRBJ2-7, the V gene TRBV4-1; the match to TRBD2 covers 8 bases. V lost 0 bases to trimming and J lost 5 bases; unmatched junction nucleotides: 9. Germline CDR1 is MGHRA and CDR2 is YSYEKL. The CDR3 runs to 16 residues. In nucleotides, the CDR3 is TGCGCCAGCAGCCAAGAGTTCGGGACTAGTCTTAACGAGCAGTACTTC. Residues: CASSQEFGTSLNEQYF.

This clonotype has only a few counts. The chain carries TRBV4-1 and TRBJ2-7; D not resolved. V was trimmed by 3 bases and J by 9 bases, leaving 15 bases between them. CDR3 size: 13 residues. Germline CDR1 reads MGHRA; CDR2 reads YSYEKL. CDR3 DNA: TGCGCCAGCAGCCATAGCCCTGGTGTTGTGCAGTACTTC. Translation: CASSHSPGVVQYF.

The V and J genes are TRBV4-1 and TRBJ2-4; possible D gene TRBD1, 6 bases. Near its end, the DNA agrees better with TRBJ2-7, so the J call may be wrong. CDR3 size: 13 residues. Germline CDR1 is MGHRA and CDR2 is YSYEKL. CDR3 protein: CASSDRQGYEQYF. Written as DNA, the CDR3 is TGCGCCAGCAGCGACAGGCAGGGGTACGAGCAGTACTTC.

The chain has TRBV21-1 and TRBJ2-1; the table calls TRBD1, which could not be checked here. The DNA end lines up better with TRBJ2-7; the J call may be wrong. TRBV21-1 is deemed a pseudogene. CDR3 length: 14 amino acids. The chain's CDR3 is CAATGGREYNEQYF. CDR3 nucleotides: TGTGCAGCCACGGGGGGAAGGGAATACAATGAGCAGTACTTC.

In regard to this clonotype: One junction end disagrees with the germline gene, perhaps due to a read error. The chain has TRBV28 and TRBJ2-3, with 12 positions matching TRBD2. Germline V gives CDR1 MDHEN, CDR2 SYDVKM. This CDR3 contains 14 residues. The CDR3, as DNA: TGTGTCAGCAGTCCCCGACTAGCGGGGGTTACGCAGTATTTT. It specifies CVSSPRLAGVTQYF.

This chain joins TRBV7-9 and TRBJ1-2, with a tentative D call TRBD1 (5 bases). CDR3 length: 14 amino acids. V was cut by 1 base and J by 8 bases, with 14 bases left in between. Germline CDR1 reads SEHNR; CDR2 reads FQNEAQ (reference sequence). For the CDR3, the DNA is TGTGCCAGCAGCTTAGGCGGCAGGGCTCAAGGCTACACCTTC. Protein product: CASSLGGRAQGYTF.

This clonotype turned up a few times. The chain links TRBV29-1 to TRBJ2-1; 11 nucleotides match TRBD2. J lost 2 bases, V lost 5 bases, and 11 bases had no gene match. Germline CDR1 reads SQVTM; CDR2 reads ANQGSEA. The CDR3 spans 17 residues. This chain's CDR3 is CSVMGGQTSGAYNEQFF. The CDR3 DNA reads as TGCAGCGTTATGGGGGGTCAGACTAGCGGGGCCTACAATGAGCAGTTCTTC.

The rearrangement links TRBV15 to TRBJ1-2, with D maybe TRBD1 (5 bases). The CDR3 extends over 15 amino acids. Germline CDR1 and CDR2: LNHNV and YYDKDF (reference sequence). V was shortened by 0 bases and J by 3 bases, with 11 bases between the two germline ends. CDR3 protein: CATSRDLGGDYGYTF. CDR3 in DNA: TGTGCCACCAGCAGAGATCTCGGGGGGGACTATGGCTACACCTTC.

J is TRBJ2-7 and V is TRBV12-3 or TRBV12-4; 13 bases match TRBD2. With the DNA end fitting TRBJ2-5 better, the J assignment may be wrong. The CDR3 loop spans 15 amino acids. CDR3 residues: CASKGTSGAEETQYF. The CDR3 coding sequence is TGTGCCAGCAAGGGGACTAGCGGGGCGGAAGAGACCCAGTACTTC.

This clonotype was counted between two and nine times. One end of the junction varies from germline; a read error may be responsible. V gene TRBV5-1 combines with J gene TRBJ2-7, with TRBD2 identical over 9 bases. Germline V gene data show CDR1 as SGHRS and CDR2 as YFSETQ. This CDR3 spans 15 amino acids. CDR3 amino acids: CASSLGGGGSYEQYF. In DNA form, the CDR3 reads TGTGCCAGCAGCTTAGGCGGGGGGGGGTCCTACGAGCAGTACTTC.

This CDR3 is CASSFQGSFSPLHF. The CDR3 nucleotides are TGTGCCAGCAGTTTTCAGGGGTCCTTTTCACCCCTCCACTTT. This rearrangement joins TRBV28 to TRBJ1-6; TRBD1 is a possible D gene (6 bases). This CDR3 is 14 amino acids long. Deletions cut 3 bases from V and 9 bases from J, with 12 bases between. CDR1 and CDR2 from the germline V gene are MDHEN and SYDVKM.

This clonotype was recorded a few times. In nucleotides, the CDR3 is TGTGCCAGCAGCCACACTAGCGCGAACATGCACGGGGAGCAGTTCTTC. It yields the protein CASSHTSANMHGEQFF. This sequence joins TRBV27 and TRBJ2-1; TRBD2 matches at 7 bases. The V segment lost 6 bases and the J segment 10 bases; nucleotides outside the gene matches: 18. This CDR3 comprises 16 residues. Germline V gene data show CDR1 as MNHEY and CDR2 as SMNVEV (reference sequence).

This clonotype was counted between two and nine times. V and J are TRBV29-1 and TRBJ2-1; TRBD2 is a possible D gene (5 bases). There are 12 residues in the CDR3. Deletions cut 7 bases from V and 9 bases from J, with 16 bases between. CDR1 is SQVTM and CDR2 is ANQGSEA in the germline V gene. The CDR3 nucleotides read TGCAGCGGAGAGGTGGGAGCTCGTGAGCAGTTCTTC. Translation gives CSGEVGAREQFF.